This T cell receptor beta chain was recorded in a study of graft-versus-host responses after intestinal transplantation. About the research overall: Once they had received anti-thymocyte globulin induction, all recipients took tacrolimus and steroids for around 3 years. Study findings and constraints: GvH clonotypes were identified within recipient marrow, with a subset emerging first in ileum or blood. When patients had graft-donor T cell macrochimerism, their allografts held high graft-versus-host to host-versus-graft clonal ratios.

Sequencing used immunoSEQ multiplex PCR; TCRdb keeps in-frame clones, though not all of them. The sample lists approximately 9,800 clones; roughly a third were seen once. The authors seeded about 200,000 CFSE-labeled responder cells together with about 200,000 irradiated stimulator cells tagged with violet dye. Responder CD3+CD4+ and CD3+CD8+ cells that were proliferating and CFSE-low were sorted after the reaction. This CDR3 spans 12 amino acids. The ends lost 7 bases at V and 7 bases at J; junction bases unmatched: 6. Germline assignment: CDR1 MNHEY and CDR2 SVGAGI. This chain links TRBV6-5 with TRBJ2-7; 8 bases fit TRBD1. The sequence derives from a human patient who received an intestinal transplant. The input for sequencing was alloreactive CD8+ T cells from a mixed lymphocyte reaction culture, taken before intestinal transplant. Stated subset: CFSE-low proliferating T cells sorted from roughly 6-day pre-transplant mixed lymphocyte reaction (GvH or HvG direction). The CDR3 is CASTGGAGEQYF. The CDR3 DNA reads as TGTGCCAGCACAGGGGGCGCGGGGGAGCAGTACTTC.